Listed below are T cell receptor beta chains from one sample, sequenced in a study of blood T cell repertoires in COVID-19. Profiling relied on immunoSEQ multiplex PCR, and the TCRdb table lists in-frame clones only, not all of them. The sample has around 320,000 clones, 70% to 90% seen once. Material for sequencing was peripheral blood. Receptors originate from a human donor in a cohort sampled during active COVID-19. CDR3s include the opening cysteine and the closing phenylalanine or tryptophan. The D gene is left open where the match is weak. Clone size is stated in some rows and not others, as once, few, many or a class when expanded.

D	V	size	J	CDR3	DNA
TRBD1	TRBV10-3	-	TRBJ2-7	CAISPDRGDYEQYF	TGTGCCATCAGCCCCGACAGGGGTGACTACGAGCAGTACTTC
-	TRBV18	-	TRBJ2-2	CASSPQDINTGELFF	TGTGCCAGCTCACCACAGGACATTAACACCGGGGAGCTGTTTTTT
TRBD1	TRBV24-1	few	TRBJ2-7	CATSDRDSQPYEQYF	TGTGCCACCAGTGATCGGGACAGCCAACCCTACGAGCAGTACTTC
TRBD1	TRBV7-2	-	TRBJ2-7	CASSTLTGTAYEQYF	TGTGCCAGCAGCACCCTGACAGGGACGGCCTACGAGCAGTACTTC
TRBD2	TRBV3-1/TRBV3-2	-	TRBJ2-3	CASSQVLSAGRVDTQYF	TGTGCCAGCAGCCAAGTGCTTTCAGCGGGGCGGGTAGATACGCAGTATTTT
TRBD1	TRBV27	-	TRBJ2-7	CASSPGQGSLEQYF	TGTGCCAGCAGCCCGGGACAGGGGAGTCTCGAGCAGTACTTC
TRBD2	TRBV29-1	-	TRBJ2-3	CSVERTSGFTDTQYF	TGCAGCGTTGAAAGGACTAGCGGTTTCACAGATACGCAGTATTTT
-	TRBV4-1	-	TRBJ2-3	CASSQVMRTDTQYF	TGCGCCAGCAGCCAAGTAATGCGGACAGATACGCAGTATTTT
-	TRBV15	few	TRBJ1-5	CATSRDAPGQIGTSNQPQHF	TGTGCCACCAGCAGAGATGCCCCCGGACAGATCGGGACGAGCAATCAGCCCCAGCATTTT
-	TRBV9	-	TRBJ1-4	CASSVGGALGEKLFF	TGTGCCAGCAGCGTAGGAGGAGCTCTGGGTGAAAAACTGTTTTTT
TRBD1	TRBV7-9	-	TRBJ2-7	CASGPSQGQGAWEQYF	TGTGCCAGCGGACCTTCCCAGGGACAGGGGGCGTGGGAGCAGTACTTC
TRBD2	TRBV9	few	TRBJ2-2	CASSARGGSGVSGELFF	TGTGCCAGCAGCGCCCGGGGCGGTAGCGGGGTCTCCGGGGAGCTGTTTTTT
-	TRBV5-1	-	TRBJ1-5	CASRKGGNQPQHF	TGCGCCAGCAGGAAAGGAGGCAATCAGCCCCAGCATTTT
-	TRBV29-1	once	TRBJ2-1	CSPLEGTYNEQFF	TGCAGCCCTCTGGAGGGTACCTACAATGAGCAGTTCTTC
TRBD1	TRBV5-4	-	TRBJ2-7	CASSPGTEPYEQYF	TGTGCCAGCAGCCCTGGGACAGAACCATACGAGCAGTACTTC
-	TRBV30	-	TRBJ1-1	CAWRRLNTEAFF	TGTGCCTGGAGACGGTTGAACACTGAAGCTTTCTTT
TRBD1	TRBV6-5	once	TRBJ1-1	CASSYSFTGDTEAFF	TGTGCCAGCAGTTACTCGTTTACAGGGGATACTGAAGCTTTCTTT
TRBD1	TRBV25-1	-	TRBJ2-1	CASLGQGGDNEQFF	TGTGCCAGCCTAGGACAGGGGGGCGACAATGAGCAGTTCTTC
TRBD1	TRBV29-1	-	TRBJ2-1	CSVVPDRVGNEQFF	TGCAGCGTAGTTCCGGACAGGGTTGGGAATGAGCAGTTCTTC
-	TRBV2	-	TRBJ1-1	CASSGQQLAEAFF	TGTGCCAGCAGTGGACAGCAGTTGGCTGAAGCTTTCTTT
TRBD1	TRBV19	-	TRBJ2-3	CASTDEGAQLGDTQYF	TGTGCCAGTACCGACGAGGGGGCCCAGTTGGGGGATACGCAGTATTTT
-	TRBV27	-	TRBJ1-1	CASTPRENTEAFF	TGTGCCAGCACCCCGCGGGAGAACACTGAAGCTTTCTTT
-	TRBV7-9	-	TRBJ2-7	CASSHYRERGGEQYF	TGTGCCAGCAGCCATTACCGGGAGCGTGGCGGGGAGCAGTACTTC